Listed here are 11 T cell receptor beta chains from one sample, sequenced in a study of technical replicates of blood from a handful of donors listed by TCRdb under 2017. Receptor amplification or capture employed the immunoSEQ multiplex PCR assay. TCRdb took this table from immuneACCESS and kept in-frame rearrangements with V and J called. Such tables lack part of the clones; where checked against another copy, unresolved V genes explain under half of the gap, and the rest is unexplained. The sample table contains around 78,000 clones; only one count was recorded for about 94% of them. The ten top clones hold around 0.25% of the sample. Specimen: T cells isolated from PBMCs. The source is a human donor in good health.

A word on this clone: An end of the junction does not agree with germline; a read error may underlie this. The chain joins TRBV7-7 to TRBJ2-1, with TRBD1 matching over 7 bases. This CDR3 spans 19 amino acids. CDR1 is SSHAT, CDR2 FNYEAQ, per germline (reference sequence). CDR3 residues: CASSLGRGMAGGNYNEQFF. CDR3 bases: TGTGCTAGCAGCTTAGGAAGGGGTATGGCAGGGGGTAACTACAATGAGCAGTTCTTC.

This chain joins TRBV9 and TRBJ2-6, with 7 nucleotides matching TRBD1. V trimming: 9 bases; J trimming: 0 bases; junction bases outside the gene matches: 12. CDR1 is SGDLS and CDR2 is YYNGEE in the germline V gene. This CDR3 has 17 amino acids. CDR3 sequence (DNA): TGTGCCACCGGCACGGGACAGCTATACTCTGGGGCCAACGTCCTGACTTTC. Its translation: CATGTGQLYSGANVLTF. Full variable domain (outside the CDR3, taken from reference TRBV9 and TRBJ2-6): DSGVTQTPKHLITATGQRVTLRCSPRSGDLSVYWYQQSLDQGLQFLIQYYNGEERAKGNILERFSAQQFPDLHSELNLSSLELGDSALYFCATGTGQLYSGANVLTFGAGSRLTVL.

The chain combines TRBV9 with TRBJ1-1; D not resolved. CDR1 SGDLS and CDR2 YYNGEE come from the germline V gene. The V end was cut by 1 base, the J end by 6 bases, with 16 bases between. This CDR3 has 15 amino acids. Here the CDR3 DNA reads TGTGCCAGCAGCGTACTTTCAGGAGGGTTCTCTGAAGCTTTCTTT. Translation: CASSVLSGGFSEAFF.

The J gene is TRBJ2-2, the V gene TRBV2; D perhaps matches TRBD1 (6 bases). Per germline, CDR1 SNHLY and CDR2 FYNNEI. The CDR3 loop spans 11 amino acids. Trimming pared 11 bases from V and 6 bases from J, leaving 10 bases between. CDR3 nucleotides: TGTGCCTTCCGGACAGCCGGGGAGCTGTTTTTT. It specifies CAFRTAGELFF.

The rearrangement links TRBV7-9 to TRBJ2-3, with TRBD2 matching 8 bases. There are 16 residues in the CDR3. Germline-derived CDR1 and CDR2 are SEHNR and FQNEAQ (reference sequence). After removal of 4 bases from V and 6 bases from J, the junction contained 12 bases not matched to a gene. The CDR3: CASSYSSGPTRDTQYF. The DNA of the CDR3 is TGTGCCAGCAGCTACTCTAGCGGGCCTACACGCGATACGCAGTATTTT.

The chain couples TRBV4-1 to TRBJ2-7; the match to TRBD1 covers 7 bases. Trimming at V came to 3 bases and at J to 1 base, leaving 9 bases not matched to a gene. The germline V gene has CDR1 MGHRA and CDR2 YSYEKL. This CDR3 is 16 amino acids long. The CDR3 here is CASSHQSGTASYEQYF. CDR3 nucleotides: TGCGCCAGCAGCCACCAGTCCGGGACAGCTTCCTACGAGCAGTACTTC.

The chain is built from TRBV4-1 and TRBJ2-7, with TRBD1 matching over 9 bases. Germline-derived CDR1 and CDR2 are MGHRA and YSYEKL. The CDR3 is 14 amino acids. J lost 5 bases, V lost 4 bases, and 6 bases had no gene match. CDR3 sequence reads: CASSRDRVAHEQYF. CDR3 nucleotide sequence: TGCGCCAGCAGCCGGGACAGGGTCGCCCACGAGCAGTACTTC.

The rearrangement uses TRBV4-2 and TRBJ1-1; the D gene is possibly TRBD1 (5 bases). Per the germline V gene, CDR1 is LGHNA and CDR2 is YNFKEQ. Trimming left V 2 bases short and J 5 bases short, with 18 bases between. The CDR3 has 16 amino acids. The CDR3 DNA reads as TGTGCCAGCAGCCAACCGTTTACTGGGGGGGGAACTGAAGCTTTCTTT. It specifies CASSQPFTGGGTEAFF.

V is TRBV18 and J is TRBJ2-5; D uncertain. Germline values: CDR1 KGHSH, CDR2 LQKENI. Trimming stripped 6 bases from V and 2 bases from J, with 16 bases between. This CDR3 comprises 15 residues. Written as DNA, the CDR3 is TGTGCCAGCTCGCGTGATCGAGGTTGGCAAGAGACCCAGTACTTC. This translates into CASSRDRGWQETQYF.

The CDR3 DNA is TGTGCCAGCAGCCCGCGTAGATCCCCCATCACAGATACGCAGTATTTT. Translation: CASSPRRSPITDTQYF. The gene calls are TRBV27 and TRBJ2-3, with unresolved D. The CDR3 totals 16 residues. Trimming removed 6 bases at V and 2 bases at J, with 18 bases between. CDR1 is MNHEY, CDR2 SMNVEV, per germline (reference sequence).

V is TRBV25-1 and J is TRBJ2-3; possibly TRBD1 for D (6 bases). Per germline, CDR1 MGHDK and CDR2 SYGVNS. V was clipped by 10 bases and J by 4 bases, with 6 bases between them. The CDR3 is 10 residues long. The DNA of the CDR3 is TGTGCCACAGGGGCAGATACGCAGTATTTT. It yields the protein CATGADTQYF.